This TCR beta chain comes out of a study of vaccination and CD4 T cells after COVID-19. Background on the study: The convalescents included six males and four females, and among them two were Hispanic while seven were Caucasian. Post-vaccine sample collection happened at a median of around 65 days after dose two, ranging 14 to 241.

Germline CDR1 SGHAT, CDR2 FQDESV (reference sequence). Trimming shortened V by 2 bases and J by 5 bases, and 7 bases separated the two germline ends. The CDR3 sequence is 13 residues long. Sequencing of cultured CD4+ T cell DNA used the Oncomine TCR Beta short-read assay. Investigators obtained genomic DNA by extraction from cultured CD4+ T cells. Via MiXCR, TCRdb re-called the PCR reads, giving one row per CDR3 protein. The table shows approximately 9,400 distinct CDR3 sequences, with under 30% occurring only once. There are a few counts of this clonotype. Its antigen is not identified. The treatment here: approximately nine-day PBMC culture with coronavirus spike peptide pools or control peptides (ViraFEST assay).

The sequence was collected from a human donor who had recovered from COVID-19. The rearrangement links TRBV11-1 to TRBJ2-1, with D unresolved. The sequences come from CD4+ T cells from blood, cultured in vitro, collected after SARS-CoV-2 vaccination. The CDR3 bases are TGTGCCAGCAGCTTATTTTCCGACAATGAGCAGTTCTTC. Its protein product is CASSLFSDNEQFF.